The TCR beta chain under discussion was sequenced for a study of somatic mutations in cytotoxic T cells in rheumatoid arthritis. Overall study context: Prior to any treatment and right after diagnosis, patient blood (around 30 ml EDTA) was drawn. The researchers flow-sorted some T-cell populations stained with V beta antibodies and got nearly 100% purity, and these included V beta1+ cells sequenced for TCRB. Broader study findings: Relative to age-matched healthy controls, rheumatoid arthritis patients did not differ significantly in CD8+ T-cell clonality.

Note on this clone: Antigen: not known.

The CDR3 consists of 14 residues. From germline, CDR1 is MNHEY and CDR2 SMNVEV (reference sequence). Trimming removed 8 bases from V and 6 bases from J, with 20 bases in between. Only in-frame clones appear in the TCRdb table, and some are missing; sequencing was by immunoSEQ multiplex PCR. The data contain some 14,000 clones, roughly 82% of them singletons. The sequence was collected from an adult with rheumatoid arthritis. The chain carries TRBV27 and TRBJ2-7; D is possibly TRBD1 (5 bases). Sequencing input: CD8+ T cells sorted from blood. The CDR3 spells CASSLGQGLGEQYF. In DNA, the CDR3 is TGTGCCAGCTCCCTAGGGCAGGGTCTTGGCGAGCAGTACTTC.